The T cell receptor beta chain described here comes from a study of OX40 agonist ivuxolimab in advanced cancers. Overall study context: Enrollees could have had prior anti-PD-1, anti-PD-L1 or anti-CTLA-4 therapy, which more than 30% had received.

V gave up 0 bases and J gave up 5 bases; unmatched junction bases: 10. The germline CDR1 and CDR2 sequences are SGHNT and YYREEE (reference sequence). This CDR3 spans 17 amino acids. Libraries were prepared by immunoSEQ multiplex PCR; TCRdb keeps only in-frame clonotypes and omits some of them. The sample carries tens of thousands of clones, more than 85% recorded once. Systemic immunosuppression or autoimmune disease history was grounds to exclude patients. The sample here was CD4+ or CD8+ T cells sorted from blood, taken in a trial of the OX40 agonist ivuxolimab. The sequence was collected from an adult with an advanced solid tumor such as melanoma, head and neck, liver or kidney cancer. The V gene is TRBV5-4, the J gene TRBJ2-3; 9 bases are shared with TRBD1. The CDR3 loop is CASSLAQGQGRRDTQYF. CDR3 in DNA: TGTGCCAGCAGCTTGGCTCAAGGACAGGGGAGGAGAGATACGCAGTATTTT.